Following are 5 T cell receptor beta chains from one sample sequenced in a study of CD8 T cells in acute hepatitis C reinfection. Noted time point: naive CD8 control sorted from an acute-time-point sample. The assay was immunoSEQ multiplex PCR, and TCRdb's table has in-frame clones only and misses some. The repertoire consists of around 36,000 clones, with roughly 88% occurring once and the leading ten covering roughly 9.7%. Material: naive CD8+ T cells from PBMCs. The receptors come from a young woman who spontaneously cleared hepatitis C infection.

By share, this clone counts as medium-sized (0.01 to 0.1%). This chain links TRBV21-1 with TRBJ1-2. TRBV21-1 is termed a pseudogene. CDR3 length equals 14 residues. The DNA of the CDR3 is TGTGCCAGCAGCAAAGCGGGTGACAACTATGGCTACACCTTC. Translating it yields CASSKAGDNYGYTF.

The chain has TRBV6-1 and TRBJ2-5; D is uncertain. The CDR3 is 16 amino acids. CDR1 and CDR2 from the germline V gene are MNHNS and SASEGT. With 2 bases removed from V and 5 bases from J, the gap between germline ends came to 18 bases. CDR3 DNA sequence: TGTGCCAGCAGTGAAATTGGGTTCGGAAAAAAGGAGACCCAGTACTTC. It translates to CASSEIGFGKKETQYF.

The rearrangement uses TRBV7-9 and TRBJ2-7; no clear D. Germline values: CDR1 SEHNR, CDR2 FQNEAQ (reference sequence). V was shortened by 4 bases and J by 0 bases, with 7 bases between the two germline ends. The CDR3 has 13 residues. CDR3 amino acids: CASSSKSSYEQYF. CDR3 in DNA: TGTGCCAGCAGCTCAAAAAGCTCCTACGAGCAGTACTTC.

This chain connects TRBV7-9 to TRBJ1-2; 9 bases are a match to TRBD1. The V gene end was trimmed by 5 bases and the J gene end by 4 bases; junction bases not matched to a gene: 5. The germline V gene has CDR1 SEHNR and CDR2 FQNEAQ (reference sequence). CDR3 length equals 14 residues. This CDR3 is CASSHGTGTYGYTF. CDR3 DNA sequence: TGTGCCAGCAGCCACGGGACAGGGACCTATGGCTACACCTTC.

This clone was found once. The chain carries TRBV13 and TRBJ2-2; 8 bases are a match to TRBD2. With V trimmed by 4 bases and J by 2 bases, 6 bases remained unmatched. Germline V gene sequence: CDR1 PRHDT, CDR2 FYEKMQ (reference sequence). The CDR3 sequence is 16 residues long. CDR3 nucleotide sequence: TGTGCCAGCAGCTCCCCGGGAGGGCGTAACACCGGGGAGCTGTTTTTT. Translation: CASSSPGGRNTGELFF.